This T cell receptor (beta chain) stems from a study of OX40 agonist ivuxolimab in advanced cancers. As for the study in general: Earlier treatment with anti-PD-1, anti-PD-L1 or anti-CTLA-4 was permitted, and roughly 40% had received some.

Study-level findings and limits: The study found that CD8+ T cells averaged more expanded clones than CD4+. People who partly responded at 0.1-3.0 mg/kg had some of the least clonal expansion seen.

The method was immunoSEQ multiplex PCR; TCRdb's version includes in-frame clones alone and lacks a portion of them. The data contain tens of thousands of clones, approximately 86% of them singletons. In regard to this clone: Its antigen is unknown.

The J segment lost 2 bases and the V segment lost 8 bases, leaving 8 bases of the junction unmatched. CDR1 and CDR2 (germline): SGHAT, FQNNGV. The CDR3 length is 15 residues. Peripheral blood came from all dose cohorts at three timepoints. The chain recombines TRBV11-2 with TRBJ2-7, with 11 bases fitting TRBD2. Sequencing used CD4+ or CD8+ T cells sorted from blood, obtained in a trial of the OX40 agonist ivuxolimab. The sequence derives from an adult with an advanced solid tumor such as melanoma, head and neck, liver or kidney cancer. This chain's CDR3 is CASRPLAGEAYEQYF. The DNA for the CDR3 is TGTGCCAGCCGTCCACTAGCGGGGGAAGCCTACGAGCAGTACTTC.